This T cell receptor (beta chain) was captured by sequencing in a study of shared clonotypes between healthy human individuals. Looked up from germline, CDR1 is SGHTA and CDR2 is FQGNSA. The CDR3 contains 17 residues. V shed 0 bases, J shed 6 bases, and the junction held 6 bases outside the gene matches. Generated by immunoSEQ multiplex PCR, the TCRdb table keeps only in-frame clones and is missing some. Among over a million clones listed, nearly 99% were seen once. On this clone itself: As yet, its antigen is unknown.

General study results and limits: The naive CD4 repertoires of a handful of donors were compared, and about 5% of clonotypes were shared.

This sequence originates from a young man in good health. The sample comprised naive CD4+ T cells sorted from blood. Subset meaning: CD45RA+ positively selected. The chain couples TRBV7-2 to TRBJ2-3, with 13 bases identical to TRBD2. CDR3 protein: CASSLAGTSGTSDTQYF. The DNA of the CDR3 is TGTGCCAGCAGCTTAGCCGGGACTAGCGGGACGAGCGATACGCAGTATTTT.